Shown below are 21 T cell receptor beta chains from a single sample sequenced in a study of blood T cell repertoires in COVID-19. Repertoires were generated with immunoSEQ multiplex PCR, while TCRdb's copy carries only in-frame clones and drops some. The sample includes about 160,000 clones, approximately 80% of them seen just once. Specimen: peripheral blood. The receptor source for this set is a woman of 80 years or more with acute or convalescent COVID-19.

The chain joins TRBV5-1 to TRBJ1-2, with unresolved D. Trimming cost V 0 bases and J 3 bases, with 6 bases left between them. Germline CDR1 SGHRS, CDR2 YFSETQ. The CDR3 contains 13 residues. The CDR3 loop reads CASSLARDYGYTF. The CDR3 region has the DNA TGCGCCAGCAGCTTGGCTCGAGACTATGGCTACACCTTC.

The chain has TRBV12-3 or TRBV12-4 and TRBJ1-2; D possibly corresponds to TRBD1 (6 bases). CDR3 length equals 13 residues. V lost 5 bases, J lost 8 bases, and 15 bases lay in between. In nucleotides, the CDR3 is TGTGCCAGCAGTCAAGGGGCAGGGGAGGGCTACACCTTC. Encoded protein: CASSQGAGEGYTF.

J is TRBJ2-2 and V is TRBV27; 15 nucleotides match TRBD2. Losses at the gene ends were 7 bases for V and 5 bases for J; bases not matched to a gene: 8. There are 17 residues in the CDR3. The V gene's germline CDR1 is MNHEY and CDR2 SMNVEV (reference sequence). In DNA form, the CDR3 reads TGTGCCAGCACTAGGACTAGCGGGAGGGCCGGGACCGGGGAGCTGTTTTTT. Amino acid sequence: CASTRTSGRAGTGELFF.

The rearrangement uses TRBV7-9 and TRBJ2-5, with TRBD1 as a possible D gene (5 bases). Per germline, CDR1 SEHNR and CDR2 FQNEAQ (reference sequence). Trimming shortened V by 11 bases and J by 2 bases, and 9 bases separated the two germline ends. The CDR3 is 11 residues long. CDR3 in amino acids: CAGATQETQYF. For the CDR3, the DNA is TGTGCCGGGGCGACTCAAGAGACCCAGTACTTC.

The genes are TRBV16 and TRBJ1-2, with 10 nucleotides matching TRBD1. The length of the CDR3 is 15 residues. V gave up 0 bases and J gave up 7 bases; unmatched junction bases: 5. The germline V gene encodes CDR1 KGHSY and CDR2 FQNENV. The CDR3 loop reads CASSQSGTGVGGYTF. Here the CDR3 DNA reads TGTGCCAGCAGCCAATCCGGGACAGGGGTAGGTGGCTACACCTTC.

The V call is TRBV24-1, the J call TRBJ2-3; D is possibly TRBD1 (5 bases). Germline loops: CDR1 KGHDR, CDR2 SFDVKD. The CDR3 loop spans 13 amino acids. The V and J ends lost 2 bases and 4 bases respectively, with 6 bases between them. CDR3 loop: CATSDSGSDTQYF. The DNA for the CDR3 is TGTGCCACCAGTGATTCAGGGTCAGATACGCAGTATTTT.

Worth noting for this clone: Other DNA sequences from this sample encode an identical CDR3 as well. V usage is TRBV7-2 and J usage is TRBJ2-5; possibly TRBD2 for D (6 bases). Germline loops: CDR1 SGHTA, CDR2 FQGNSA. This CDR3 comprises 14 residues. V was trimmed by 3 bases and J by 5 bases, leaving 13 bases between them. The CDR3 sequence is CASSFSGGGETQYF. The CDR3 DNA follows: TGTGCCAGCAGCTTTTCGGGTGGGGGGGAGACCCAGTACTTC.

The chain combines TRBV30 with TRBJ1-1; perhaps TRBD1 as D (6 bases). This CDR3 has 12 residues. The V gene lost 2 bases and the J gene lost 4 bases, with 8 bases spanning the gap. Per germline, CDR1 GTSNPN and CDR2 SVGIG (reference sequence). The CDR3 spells CAWSMDSTEAFF. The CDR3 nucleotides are TGTGCCTGGAGTATGGACAGCACTGAAGCTTTCTTT.

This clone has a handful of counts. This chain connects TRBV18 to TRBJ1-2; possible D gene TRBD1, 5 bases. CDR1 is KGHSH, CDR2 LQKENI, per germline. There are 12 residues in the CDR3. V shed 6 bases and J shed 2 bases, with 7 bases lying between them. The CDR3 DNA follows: TGTGCCAGCTCTGACAGCAACTATGGCTACACCTTC. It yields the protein CASSDSNYGYTF.

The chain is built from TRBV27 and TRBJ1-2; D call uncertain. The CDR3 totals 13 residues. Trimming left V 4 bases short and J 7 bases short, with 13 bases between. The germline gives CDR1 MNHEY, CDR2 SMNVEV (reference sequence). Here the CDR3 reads CASSSSAGSGYTF. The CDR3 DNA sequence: TGTGCCAGCAGTTCATCGGCAGGAAGTGGCTACACCTTC.

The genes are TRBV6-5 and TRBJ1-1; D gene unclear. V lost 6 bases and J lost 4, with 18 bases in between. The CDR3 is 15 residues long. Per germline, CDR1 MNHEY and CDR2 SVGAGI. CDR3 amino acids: CASSKIQARGTEAFF. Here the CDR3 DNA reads TGTGCCAGCAGCAAGATCCAGGCCCGTGGCACTGAAGCTTTCTTT.

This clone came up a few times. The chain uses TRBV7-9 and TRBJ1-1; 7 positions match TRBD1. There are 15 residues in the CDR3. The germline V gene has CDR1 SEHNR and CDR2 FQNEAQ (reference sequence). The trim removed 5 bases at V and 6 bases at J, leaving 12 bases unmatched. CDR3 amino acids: CASSASQQGMAEAFF. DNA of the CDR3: TGTGCCAGCAGCGCCTCACAACAGGGGATGGCTGAAGCTTTCTTT.

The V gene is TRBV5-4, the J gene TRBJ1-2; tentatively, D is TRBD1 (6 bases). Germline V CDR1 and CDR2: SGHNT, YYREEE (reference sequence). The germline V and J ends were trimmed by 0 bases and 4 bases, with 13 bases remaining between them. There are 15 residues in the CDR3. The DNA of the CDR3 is TGTGCCAGCAGCTTGGGGAGCCAGGGGACCTATGGCTACACCTTC. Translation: CASSLGSQGTYGYTF. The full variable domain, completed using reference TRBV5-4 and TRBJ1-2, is ETGVTQSPTHLIKTRGQQVTLRCSSQSGHNTVSWYQQALGQGPQFIFQYYREEENGRGNFPPRFSGLQFPNYSSELNVNALELDDSALYLCASSLGSQGTYGYTFGSGTRLTVV.

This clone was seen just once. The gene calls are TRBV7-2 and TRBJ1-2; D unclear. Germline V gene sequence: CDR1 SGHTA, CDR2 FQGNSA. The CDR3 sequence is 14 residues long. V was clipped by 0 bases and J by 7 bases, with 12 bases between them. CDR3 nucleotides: TGTGCCAGCAGCTTAGCGCGCGGGAAAGGTGGCTACACCTTC. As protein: CASSLARGKGGYTF.

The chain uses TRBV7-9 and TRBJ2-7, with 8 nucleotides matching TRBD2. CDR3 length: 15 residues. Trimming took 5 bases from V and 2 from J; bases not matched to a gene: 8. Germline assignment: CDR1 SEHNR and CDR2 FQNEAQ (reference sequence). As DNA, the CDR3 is TGTGCCAGCAGCCCCCCCGGAGCGGGAGCCTACGAGCAGTACTTC. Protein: CASSPPGAGAYEQYF.

The CDR3 bases are TGCGCCAGCAGCCAACCGGGACAGGGGGTTTACGAGCAGTACTTC. Translating gives CASSQPGQGVYEQYF. This sequence joins TRBV4-1 and TRBJ2-7, with 11 bases aligning to TRBD1. The CDR3 runs 15 residues. Trimming cost V 2 bases and J 4 bases; bases outside gene matches: 4. Looked up from germline, CDR1 is MGHRA and CDR2 is YSYEKL.

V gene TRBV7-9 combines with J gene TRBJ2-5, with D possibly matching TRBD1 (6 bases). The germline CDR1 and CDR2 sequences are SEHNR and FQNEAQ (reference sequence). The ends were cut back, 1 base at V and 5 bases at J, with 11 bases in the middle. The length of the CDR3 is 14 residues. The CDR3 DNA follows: TGTGCCAGCAGCTTAGTTACAGGGTTGGAGACCCAGTACTTC. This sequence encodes CASSLVTGLETQYF. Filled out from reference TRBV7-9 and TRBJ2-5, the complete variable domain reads DTGVSQNPRHKITKRGQNVTFRCDPISEHNRLYWYRQTLGQGPEFLTYFQNEAQLEKSRLLSDRFSAERPKGSFSTLEIQRTEQGDSAMYLCASSLVTGLETQYFGPGTRLLVL.

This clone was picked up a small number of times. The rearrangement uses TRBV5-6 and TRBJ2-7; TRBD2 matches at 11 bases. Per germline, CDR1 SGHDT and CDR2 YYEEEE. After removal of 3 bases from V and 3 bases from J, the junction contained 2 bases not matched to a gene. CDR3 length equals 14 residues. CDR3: CASSSGTSGYEQYF. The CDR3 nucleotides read TGTGCCAGCAGCTCCGGGACTAGCGGCTACGAGCAGTACTTC.

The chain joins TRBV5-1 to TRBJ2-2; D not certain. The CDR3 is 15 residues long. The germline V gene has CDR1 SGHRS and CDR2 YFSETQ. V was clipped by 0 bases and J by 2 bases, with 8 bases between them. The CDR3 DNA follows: TGCGCCAGCAGCTTGGTAGAGCTCAACACCGGGGAGCTGTTTTTT. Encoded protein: CASSLVELNTGELFF.

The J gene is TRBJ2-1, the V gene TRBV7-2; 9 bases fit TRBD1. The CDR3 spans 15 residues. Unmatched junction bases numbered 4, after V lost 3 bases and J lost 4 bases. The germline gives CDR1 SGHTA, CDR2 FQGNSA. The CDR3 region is CASSFDRGGYNEQFF. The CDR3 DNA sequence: TGTGCCAGCAGCTTCGACAGGGGGGGGTACAATGAGCAGTTCTTC.

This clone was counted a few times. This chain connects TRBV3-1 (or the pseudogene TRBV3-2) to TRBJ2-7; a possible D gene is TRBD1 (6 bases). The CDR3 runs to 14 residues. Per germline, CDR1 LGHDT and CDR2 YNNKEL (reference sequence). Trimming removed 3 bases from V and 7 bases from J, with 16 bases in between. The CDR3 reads CASSHGRGSEEQYF. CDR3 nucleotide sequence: TGTGCCAGCAGCCATGGTAGGGGGAGCGAGGAGCAGTACTTC.